This T cell receptor beta chain was recorded in a study of Tregs in tolerant kidney transplant recipients. This CDR3 has 12 residues. Germline assignment: CDR1 SGHRS and CDR2 YFSETQ. V lost 3 bases to trimming and J lost 7 bases, with 10 bases between them. Sample share makes this clone medium-sized. Thawed PBMCs were FACS-sorted into unstimulated CD4+CD25+CD127- regulatory T cells, CD4+CD25- non-regulatory cells, CD4 and CD8 cells. Regulatory T cells were sorted from thawed PBMCs rested overnight at 37°C with about 210 IU/ml IL-2. The method was immunoSEQ multiplex PCR; TCRdb's version includes in-frame clones alone and lacks a portion of them. The sample shows 60,000 to 75,000 clones, approximately 85% of them seen only once.

This material consisted of Tregs from blood, taken before the transplant. The chain employs TRBV5-1 and TRBJ1-2, with D tentatively TRBD1 (6 bases). The TCR sequence derives from a human donor who received a combined kidney and bone marrow transplant. CDR3 sequence (DNA): TGCGCCAGCAGCTCCCCAGGGGTTGGCTACACCTTC. It is translated as CASSSPGVGYTF.